The clone carrying this T cell receptor beta chain was seen more than once but under ten times. Its antigen is undetermined. This CDR3 contains 11 residues. CDR1 and CDR2 (germline): LNHDA, SQIVND (reference sequence). V was trimmed by 4 bases and J by 8 bases, leaving 8 bases between them. The sample originates from a study of OX40 agonist ivuxolimab in advanced cancers. For the study at large: Ivuxolimab, an antibody that agonizes OX40 (CD134), was administered to the patients. Study conclusions and caveats: CD4+ and CD8+ blood T cells expanded clonally by week 6 at 0.1 to 3.0 mg/kg.

Method: immunoSEQ multiplex PCR; TCRdb's copy keeps in-frame clones and lacks some. The sample has tens of thousands of clones, roughly 80% seen once. Sample: CD4+ or CD8+ T cells sorted from blood, taken in a trial of the OX40 agonist ivuxolimab. The chain has TRBV19 and TRBJ1-2, with D unclear. The TCR originated in an adult with an advanced solid tumor such as melanoma, head and neck, liver or kidney cancer. CDR3 sequence reads: CASSTRGGYTF. DNA for the CDR3: TGTGCCAGTAGTACCCGTGGGGGCTACACCTTC.